This TCR beta chain was captured by sequencing in a study of T cells in Graves' hyperthyroidism and ophthalmopathy. This clonotype was seen repeatedly, ten times or more. J was trimmed by 8 bases and V by 6 bases; bases with no gene match: 8. Germline V lookup: CDR1 MNHNS, CDR2 SASEGT. The CDR3 runs 13 residues. Researchers amplified the TCR beta CDR3 regions from RNA transcripts. The study used the HTBI primer set for a first-round RT-PCR of the TCR CDR3. TCRdb redid the calling of the multiplex PCR reads with MiXCR, one entry per CDR3 protein. The profile shows around 450,000 distinct CDR3 sequences, 15% to 18% of them singletons.

The TCR sequence derives from a woman aged 18 to 35 with Graves' hyperthyroidism. The sequenced sample was blood. V usage is TRBV6-1 and J usage is TRBJ1-2; 8 positions agree with TRBD1. The CDR3 spells CASRSLDREGYTF. The DNA for the CDR3 is TGTGCCAGCAGATCCTTGGACAGGGAAGGCTACACCTTC.